In this sample, the clone carrying this TCR beta chain turned up a few times. CDR3 size: 15 residues. Germline CDR1 reads SGHDT; CDR2 reads YYEEEE. The V and J ends lost 3 bases and 7 bases respectively, with 14 bases between them. Primers: 60 Vbeta forward and 13 Jbeta reverse. The assay was immunoSEQ multiplex PCR, and TCRdb's table has in-frame clones only and misses some. The sample lists about 140,000 clones; about 80% were seen once. This sample stems from a study of cytomegalovirus exposure and HLA in healthy donors. The rearrangement uses TRBV5-6 and TRBJ1-6, with a tentative D call TRBD1 (6 bases). This receptor was obtained from a man aged 25-45 years in good health and CMV-seropositive. The sequencing input was PBMCs. The CDR3 nucleotides are TGTGCCAGCAGCTCCCCGGGACACCTCAATTCACCCCTCCACTTT. This codes for CASSSPGHLNSPLHF.